This T cell receptor (beta chain) was captured in a study of blood T cell repertoires in COVID-19. Across the whole study: Acute and convalescent COVID-19 specimens originated in the United States, Italy and Spain. In each case, the material was cDNA or gDNA derived from T cells, B-cell-depleted T cells, or PBMCs.

In the original workflow: Scientists estimated how many nucleated cells there were by amplifying reference gene primers. Produced via immunoSEQ multiplex PCR; TCRdb's table is partial and in-frame only. Clone size and the V and J calls come from that table; the DNA yielded D and trimming. Here the sample spans over 110,000 clones, roughly 88% being singletons. The CDR3 covers 18 residues. J was trimmed by 3 bases and V by 3 bases; bases with no gene match: 15. Germline CDR1 is MGHRA and CDR2 is YSYEKL. The sequencing sample was made of peripheral blood. The source is a man in his 70s with acute or convalescent COVID-19. The chain carries TRBV4-1 and TRBJ2-5, with 8 bases identical to TRBD2. CDR3 sequence (DNA): TGCGCCAGCAGCCATACAACGGGGGGGGAACGGAGTAAAGAGACCCAGTACTTC. This sequence encodes CASSHTTGGERSKETQYF.